The source of this T cell receptor (beta chain) is a study of shared clonotypes between healthy human individuals. CDR3 size: 13 residues. Germline V CDR1 and CDR2: SGHAT, FQDESV (reference sequence). V lost 1 base to trimming and J lost 4 bases, with 6 bases between them. The table came from immunoSEQ multiplex PCR; TCRdb's copy has only in-frame clones and leaves some out. The sample records about 490,000 clones, around 78% being singletons. The source material was PBMCs. The chain has TRBV11-1 and TRBJ2-3; no reliable D call. The clonotype was recovered from a woman aged 40 to 50 in good health. Some clones in this sample may be carry-over from other donors' samples. The CDR3 loop reads CASSLEGADTQYF. In DNA form, the CDR3 reads TGTGCCAGCAGCTTAGAAGGAGCAGATACGCAGTATTTT.